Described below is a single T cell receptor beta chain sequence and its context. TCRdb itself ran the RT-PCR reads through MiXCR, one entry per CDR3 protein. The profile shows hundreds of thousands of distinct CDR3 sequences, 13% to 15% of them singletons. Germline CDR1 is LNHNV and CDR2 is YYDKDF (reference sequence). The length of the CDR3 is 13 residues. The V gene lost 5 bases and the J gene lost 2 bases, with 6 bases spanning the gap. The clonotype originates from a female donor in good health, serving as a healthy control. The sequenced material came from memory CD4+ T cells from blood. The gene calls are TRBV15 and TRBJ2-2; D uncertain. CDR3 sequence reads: CATSSRNTGELFF. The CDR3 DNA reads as TGTGCCACCAGCTCCCGAAACACCGGGGAGCTGTTTTTT.